This T cell receptor beta chain was retrieved from a study of blood T cell repertoires in COVID-19. Study-level background: The samples span acute and convalescent COVID-19 from the United States, Italy and Spain. Sources were T cells, B-cell-depleted T cells, or PBMCs; the material itself was cDNA or gDNA.

Original processing notes: Counts of nucleated cells, estimated from reference gene primer amplification, were obtained. Repertoires were generated with immunoSEQ multiplex PCR, while TCRdb's copy carries only in-frame clones and drops some. V, J and clone size are those of that table, while D and trimming were read from the DNA. The table lists approximately 300,000 clones, roughly 87% of them singletons, with approximately 2% in the top ten. Material: peripheral blood. The sequence was collected from a man between 18 and 35 years old with active or convalescent COVID-19.

Written as DNA, the CDR3 is TGTGCCAGCAGCCCCTCCGGACTTTCCAGAGGCACAGATACGCAGTATTTT. Translation: CASSPSGLSRGTDTQYF. This chain connects TRBV7-2 to TRBJ2-3; TRBD2 might be the D (5 bases). With 5 bases removed from V and 1 base from J, the gap between germline ends came to 19 bases. CDR1 and CDR2 (germline): SGHTA, FQGNSA. The CDR3 is 17 amino acids.